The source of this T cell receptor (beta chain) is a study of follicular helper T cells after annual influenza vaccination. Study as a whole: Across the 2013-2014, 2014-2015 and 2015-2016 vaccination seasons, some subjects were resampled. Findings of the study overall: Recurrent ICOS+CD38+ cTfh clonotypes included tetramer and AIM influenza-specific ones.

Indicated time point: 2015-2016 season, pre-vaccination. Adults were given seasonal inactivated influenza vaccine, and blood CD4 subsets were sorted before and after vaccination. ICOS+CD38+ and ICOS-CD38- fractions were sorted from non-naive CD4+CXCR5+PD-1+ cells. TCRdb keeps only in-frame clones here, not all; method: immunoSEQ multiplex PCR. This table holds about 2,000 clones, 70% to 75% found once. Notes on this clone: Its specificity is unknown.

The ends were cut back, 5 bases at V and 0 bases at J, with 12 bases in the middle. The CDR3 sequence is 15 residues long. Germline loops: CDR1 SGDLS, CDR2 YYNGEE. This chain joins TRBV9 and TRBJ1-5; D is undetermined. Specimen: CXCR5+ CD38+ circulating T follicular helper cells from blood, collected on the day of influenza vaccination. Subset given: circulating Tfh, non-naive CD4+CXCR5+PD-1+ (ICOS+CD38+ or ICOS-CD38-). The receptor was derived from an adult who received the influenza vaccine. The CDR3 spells CASREGLNSNQPQHF. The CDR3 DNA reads TGTGCCAGCAGGGAAGGGCTTAATAGCAATCAGCCCCAGCATTTT.